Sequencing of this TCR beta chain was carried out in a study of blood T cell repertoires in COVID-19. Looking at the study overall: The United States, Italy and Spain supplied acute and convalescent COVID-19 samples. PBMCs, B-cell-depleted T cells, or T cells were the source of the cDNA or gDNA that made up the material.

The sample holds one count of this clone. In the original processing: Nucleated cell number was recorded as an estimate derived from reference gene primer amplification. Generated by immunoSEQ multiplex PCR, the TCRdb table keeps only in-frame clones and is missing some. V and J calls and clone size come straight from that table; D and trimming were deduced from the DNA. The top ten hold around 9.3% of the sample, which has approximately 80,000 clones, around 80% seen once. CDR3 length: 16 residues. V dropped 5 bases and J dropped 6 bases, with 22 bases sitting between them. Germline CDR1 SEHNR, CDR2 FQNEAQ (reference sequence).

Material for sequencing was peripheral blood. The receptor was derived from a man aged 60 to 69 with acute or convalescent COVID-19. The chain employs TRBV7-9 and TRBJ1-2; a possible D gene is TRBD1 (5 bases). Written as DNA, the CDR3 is TGTGCCAGCAGCCAAACCACTGACAGACGTTATGATGGCTACACCTTC. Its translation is CASSQTTDRRYDGYTF.